Listed below are T cell receptor beta chains from one sample, sequenced in a study of kidney transplant recipient with SARS-CoV-2 infection. TCRdb used MiXCR to reprocess the reads, holding one entry per CDR3 protein. This sample has under 250,000 distinct CDR3 sequences, with more than 25% found just once. Sequencing was performed on a blood sample, taken at baseline and on day 111 from a kidney transplant recipient. All receptors come from a young adult male patient who had COVID-19 and was a kidney transplant recipient. Part of the T cell pool may stem from the graft donor. Both conserved end residues are part of each CDR3. Each record gives: V gene, CDR3 protein.

>TRBV5-5
CASSLPGLAGNNNEQFF
>TRBV6-5
CASRLRLGGMGADTQYF
>TRBV7-8
CASSSRMRGSTEAFF
>TRBV28
CASSLLGQTPETQYF
>TRBV6-9
CASSLFLPYGKTYGYTF
>TRBV11-3
CASSLCDDLGKTYGYTF
>TRBV27
CASSLSEGGGTEAFF
>TRBV4-2
CASSQEGYGQIYNEQFF
>TRBV29-1
CSLDRAEETQYF
>TRBV28
CASSFYPASSYEQYF
>TRBV12-3/TRBV12-4
CASRNGQGWRNYGYTF
>TRBV5-4
CASYGSVPGKTYGYTF
>TRBV27
CASRTGLNTETFF
>TRBV3-1
CASSAPGPISGLTGELFF
>TRBV11-3
CASGSQADTIYIKGTEAFF
>TRBV28
CASSGALGETQYF
>TRBV23-1
CASSLLRLRRKTYGYTF
>TRBV2
CASRDEQYRTSGSYEQYF
>TRBV11-3
CASSWGVRNTGELFF
>TRBV3-1
CASSVEDTLRKTYGYTF
>TRBV9
CASSVKTWPSTDTQYF
>TRBV12-3/TRBV12-4
CASSTTWPEQYF
>TRBV19
CASISELNTEAFF
>TRBV6-1
CATRSAVYEQYF
>TRBV3-1
CASSCGSPISFSETQYF
>TRBV7-9
CASSLALPMNTEAFF
>TRBV9
CASSRSAYGYTF
>TRBV28
CASSLIRGPKTADEQYF
>TRBV4-1
CASSPTRRSTGELFF
>TRBV7-6
CASSLGLETQYF
>TRBV3-1
CASSQGTGLPNQPQHF
>TRBV28
CASQSGTGSGYTF
>TRBV11-2
CASSLVFSGAVTGELFF
>TRBV19
CASSIGGVDYGYTF
>TRBV9
CASSEGVRGNSPLHF
>TRBV27
CASSLTPRGHEQFF
>TRBV30
CAWSGTSGKNIQYF
>TRBV19
CASSIVRDSNNEQFF
>TRBV18
CASSPGQGISYNEQFF